These 6 T cell receptor beta chains share one sample of origin, sequenced in a study of beta chain features in type 1 diabetes. Study-level findings and limits: When Type 1 diabetes patients were examined, their TCRB CDR3s proved moderately but significantly shorter in all four CD4+ subsets.

Which antigens these TCRs recognize remains unknown. Investigators reverse transcribed all isolated RNA, so they sequenced expressed TCRB transcripts. Clones were read by immunoSEQ multiplex PCR, and TCRdb kept only the in-frame ones, dropping some. The table records about 52,000 clones, under 55% of them present only once. Source material: Tregs from blood. The receptors here all came from a man aged 30-40 years with type 1 diabetes.

The J gene is TRBJ2-7, the V gene TRBV7-2; 8 bases are shared with TRBD2. Germline V gene data show CDR1 as SGHTA and CDR2 as FQGNSA. Trimming removed 5 bases from V and 1 base from J; junction bases left unmatched: 7. The CDR3 is made up of 15 amino acids. The CDR3 here is CASSAGTSGSYEQYF. For the CDR3, the DNA is TGTGCCAGCAGCGCCGGAACTAGCGGTTCCTACGAGCAGTACTTC. The variable domain in full, completed from reference TRBV7-2 and TRBJ2-7, reads GAGVSQSPSNKVTEKGKDVELRCDPISGHTALYWYRQSLGQGLEFLIYFQGNSAPDKSGLPSDRFSAERTGGSVSTLTIQRTQQEDSAVYLCASSAGTSGSYEQYFGPGTRLTVT.

This clone was picked up one time. This chain uses TRBV5-4 with TRBJ2-5; 7 bases align to TRBD1. This CDR3 comprises 14 residues. CDR1 and CDR2 from the germline V gene are SGHNT and YYREEE (reference sequence). After removal of 3 bases from V and 0 bases from J, the junction contained 2 bases not matched to a gene. The CDR3 bases are TGTGCCAGCAGCTCGGGACAGAACCAAGAGACCCAGTACTTC. Translation: CASSSGQNQETQYF. Using reference TRBV5-4 and TRBJ2-5 for the parts outside the CDR3, the full variable domain is ETGVTQSPTHLIKTRGQQVTLRCSSQSGHNTVSWYQQALGQGPQFIFQYYREEENGRGNFPPRFSGLQFPNYSSELNVNALELDDSALYLCASSSGQNQETQYFGPGTRLLVL.

This clone appeared a few times. The chain combines TRBV28 with TRBJ1-5; TRBD1 is a possible D gene (6 bases). This CDR3 has 14 amino acids. Between the trimmed V and J ends, which lost 9 bases and 4 bases, there was a span of 16 bases. The germline V gene encodes CDR1 MDHEN and CDR2 SYDVKM. The CDR3 nucleotides read TGTGCCAGTCACTCACAGGGAATAAATCAGCCCCAGCATTTT. This gives the protein CASHSQGINQPQHF.

The chain carries TRBV29-1 and TRBJ1-2; TRBD1 might be the D (5 bases). Germline CDR1 reads SQVTM; CDR2 reads ANQGSEA. The CDR3 is 11 residues long. The chain's CDR3 is CHATGGEGYTF. In DNA form, the CDR3 reads TGCCACGCAACGGGGGGGGAAGGCTACACCTTC. The full variable domain, with the rest looked up from reference TRBV29-1 and TRBJ1-2, is SAVISQKPSRDICQRGTSLTIQCQVDSQVTMMFWYRQQPGQSLTLIATANQGSEATYESGFVIDKFPISRPNLTFSTLTVSNMSPEDSSIYLCHATGGEGYTFGSGTRLTVV.

V is TRBV30 and J is TRBJ2-7, with D perhaps matching TRBD2 (7 bases). The germline V and J ends were trimmed by 2 bases and 6 bases, with 11 bases remaining between them. This CDR3 contains 12 residues. In germline, CDR1 is GTSNPN, CDR2 SVGIG (reference sequence). Written as DNA, the CDR3 is TGTGCCTGGAGTTCGGGGGGCCCCGAGCAGTACTTC. Protein sequence: CAWSSGGPEQYF.

The chain couples TRBV10-3 to TRBJ2-1; TRBD2 matches at 7 bases. Germline V lookup: CDR1 ENHRY, CDR2 SYGVKD. V shed 0 bases and J 2 bases; nucleotides not matched to a gene: 7. The CDR3 extends over 17 amino acids. DNA for the CDR3: TGTGCCATCAGTGAGTCGGTCCCGGGGGGAGCCTACAATGAGCAGTTCTTC. Its translation: CAISESVPGGAYNEQFF.